This T cell receptor (beta chain) was sequenced in a study of T cells in Graves' hyperthyroidism and ophthalmopathy. About the study: Peripheral blood was taken when the disease was first diagnosed, before any treatment began. The study's findings and limits: Researchers found most expanded thyroid clonotypes above 0.001 in blood as well.

This clonotype was observed at least ten times. Its target is unknown. Diagnostic decisions used clinical symptoms, serum thyroxine and TRAb, thyroid ultrasound and orbital computed tomography. The CDR3 runs to 13 residues. The junction had 5 bases not matched to a gene; V was cut back by 7 bases and J by 3 bases. RNA transcripts provided the source from which TCR beta CDR3 regions were amplified. RT-PCR in the first round (using the HTBI primer set) targeted the TCR CDR3. Each CDR3 protein is one row after TCRdb ran MiXCR on the multiplex PCR reads. This sample has about 690,000 distinct CDR3 sequences; about 18% occur once, and the top ten carry 15% to 18%.

The source material was blood. The gene calls are TRBV12-3 or TRBV12-4 and TRBJ1-1; 7 bases line up with TRBD1. This receptor was identified in a man aged 50 to 60 with Graves' hyperthyroidism. The CDR3 is CASIKGAYTEAFF. CDR3 bases: TGTGCCAGCATAAAGGGGGCCTACACTGAAGCTTTCTTT.